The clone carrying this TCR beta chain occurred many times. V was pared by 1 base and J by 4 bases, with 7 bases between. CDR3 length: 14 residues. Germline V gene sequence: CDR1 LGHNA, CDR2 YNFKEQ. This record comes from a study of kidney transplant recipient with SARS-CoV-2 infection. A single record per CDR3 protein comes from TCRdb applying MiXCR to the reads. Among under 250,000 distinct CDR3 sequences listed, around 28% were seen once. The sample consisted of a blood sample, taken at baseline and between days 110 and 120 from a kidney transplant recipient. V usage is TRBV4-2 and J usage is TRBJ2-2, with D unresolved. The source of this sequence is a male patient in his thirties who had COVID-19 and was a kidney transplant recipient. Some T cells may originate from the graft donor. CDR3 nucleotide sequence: TGTGCCAGCAGCCAAGGCAGCCCCACCGGGGAGCTGTTTTTT. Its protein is CASSQGSPTGELFF.